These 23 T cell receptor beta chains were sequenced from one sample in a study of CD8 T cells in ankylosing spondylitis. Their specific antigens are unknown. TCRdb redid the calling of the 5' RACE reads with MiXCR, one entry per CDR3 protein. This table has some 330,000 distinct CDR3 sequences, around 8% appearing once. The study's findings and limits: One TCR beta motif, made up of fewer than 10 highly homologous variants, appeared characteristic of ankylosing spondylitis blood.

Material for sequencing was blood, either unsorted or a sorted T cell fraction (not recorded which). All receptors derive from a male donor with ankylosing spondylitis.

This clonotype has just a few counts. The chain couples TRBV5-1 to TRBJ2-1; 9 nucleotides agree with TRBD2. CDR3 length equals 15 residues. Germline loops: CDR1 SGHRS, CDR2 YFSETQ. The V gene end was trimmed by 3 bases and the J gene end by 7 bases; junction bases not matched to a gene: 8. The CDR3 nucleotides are TGCGCCAGCAGCTCCTCCGGGACTAGCACAAATGAGCAGTTCTTC. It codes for CASSSSGTSTNEQFF.

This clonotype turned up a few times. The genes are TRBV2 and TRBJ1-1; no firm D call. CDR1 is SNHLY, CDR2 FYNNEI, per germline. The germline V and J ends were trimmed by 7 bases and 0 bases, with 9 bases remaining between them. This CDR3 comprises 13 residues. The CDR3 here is CASTGSLNTEAFF. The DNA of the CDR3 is TGTGCCAGCACGGGCTCTTTGAACACTGAAGCTTTCTTT.

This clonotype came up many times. For the CDR3, the DNA is TGTGCCAGCAGCCTAGGCCCCACAGATACGCAGTATTTT. Amino acids: CASSLGPTDTQYF. This chain links TRBV5-6 with TRBJ2-3; unclear D gene. The CDR3 sequence is 13 residues long. Between the trimmed V and J ends, which lost 4 bases and 2 bases, there was a span of 8 bases. Germline V gene sequence: CDR1 SGHDT, CDR2 YYEEEE.

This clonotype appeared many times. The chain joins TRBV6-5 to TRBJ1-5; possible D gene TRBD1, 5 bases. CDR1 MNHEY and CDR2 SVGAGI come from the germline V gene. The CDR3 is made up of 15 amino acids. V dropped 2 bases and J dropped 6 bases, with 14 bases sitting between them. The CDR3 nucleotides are TGTGCCAGCAGTTACCCAGGGACTGTCACTCAGCCCCAGCATTTT. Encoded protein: CASSYPGTVTQPQHF.

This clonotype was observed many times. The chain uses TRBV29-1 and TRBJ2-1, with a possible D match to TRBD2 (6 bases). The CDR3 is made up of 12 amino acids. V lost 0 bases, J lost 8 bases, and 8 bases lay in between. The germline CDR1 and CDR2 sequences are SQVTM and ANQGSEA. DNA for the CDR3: TGCAGCGTTGAAGATTGGGAGGATGAGCAGTTCTTC. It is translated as CSVEDWEDEQFF.

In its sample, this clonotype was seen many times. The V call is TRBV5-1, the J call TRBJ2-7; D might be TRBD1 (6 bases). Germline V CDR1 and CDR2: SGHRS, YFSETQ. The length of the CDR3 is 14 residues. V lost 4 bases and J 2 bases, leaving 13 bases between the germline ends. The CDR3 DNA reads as TGCGCCAGCAGCGTACAGGGTGGCACCTACGAGCAGTACTTC. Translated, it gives CASSVQGGTYEQYF.

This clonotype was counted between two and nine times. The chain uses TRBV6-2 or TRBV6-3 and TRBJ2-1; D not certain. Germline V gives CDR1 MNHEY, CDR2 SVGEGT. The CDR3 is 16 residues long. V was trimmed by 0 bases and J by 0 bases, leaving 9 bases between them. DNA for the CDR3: TGTGCCAGCAGTTACTCCGACTCGAGCTCCTACAATGAGCAGTTCTTC. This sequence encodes CASSYSDSSSYNEQFF.

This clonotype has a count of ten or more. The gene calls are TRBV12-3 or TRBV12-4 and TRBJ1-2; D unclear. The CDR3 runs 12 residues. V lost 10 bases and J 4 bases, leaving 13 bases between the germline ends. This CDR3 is CATSSVSYGYTF. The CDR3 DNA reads TGTGCCACCTCTTCTGTAAGCTATGGCTACACCTTC.

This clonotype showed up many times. The CDR3 here is CSAPTGVMNTEAFF. The CDR3, as DNA: TGCAGCGCACCGACAGGGGTCATGAACACTGAAGCTTTCTTT. The chain has TRBV29-1 and TRBJ1-1, with 8 bases identical to TRBD1. V was pared by 7 bases and J by 0 bases, with 7 bases of the junction left unmatched. The germline gives CDR1 SQVTM, CDR2 ANQGSEA. The CDR3 totals 14 residues.

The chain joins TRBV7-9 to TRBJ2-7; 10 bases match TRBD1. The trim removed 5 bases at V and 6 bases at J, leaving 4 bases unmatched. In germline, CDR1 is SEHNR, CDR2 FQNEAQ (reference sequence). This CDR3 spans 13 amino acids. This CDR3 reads CASSGQGGTEQYF. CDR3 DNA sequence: TGTGCCAGCAGCGGACAGGGGGGAACCGAGCAGTACTTC.

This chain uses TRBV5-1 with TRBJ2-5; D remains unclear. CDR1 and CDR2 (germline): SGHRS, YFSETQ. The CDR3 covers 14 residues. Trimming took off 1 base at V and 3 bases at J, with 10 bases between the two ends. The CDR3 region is CASSLYGTEETQYF. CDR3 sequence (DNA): TGCGCCAGCAGCTTGTATGGAACTGAAGAGACCCAGTACTTC.

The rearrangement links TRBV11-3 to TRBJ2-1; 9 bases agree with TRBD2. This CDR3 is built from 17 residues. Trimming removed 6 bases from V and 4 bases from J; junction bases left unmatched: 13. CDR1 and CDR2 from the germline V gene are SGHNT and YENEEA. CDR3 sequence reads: CASRPGGIAGVYNEQFF. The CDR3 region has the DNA TGTGCCAGCAGACCCGGGGGGATAGCGGGAGTATACAATGAGCAGTTCTTC.

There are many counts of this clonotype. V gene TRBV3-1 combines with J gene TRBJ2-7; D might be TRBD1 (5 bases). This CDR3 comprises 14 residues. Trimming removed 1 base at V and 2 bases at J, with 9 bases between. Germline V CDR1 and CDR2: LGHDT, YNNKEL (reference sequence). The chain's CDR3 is CASSQAQGPYEQYF. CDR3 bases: TGTGCCAGCAGCCAAGCGCAGGGCCCCTACGAGCAGTACTTC.

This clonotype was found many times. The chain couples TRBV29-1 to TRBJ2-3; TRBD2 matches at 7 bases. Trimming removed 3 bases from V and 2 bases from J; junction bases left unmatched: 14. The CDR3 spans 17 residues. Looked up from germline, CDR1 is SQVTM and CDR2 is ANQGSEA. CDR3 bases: TGCAGCGTTGACTCCTTGAGGGCGGGAGAGGTCACAGATACGCAGTATTTT. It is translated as CSVDSLRAGEVTDTQYF.

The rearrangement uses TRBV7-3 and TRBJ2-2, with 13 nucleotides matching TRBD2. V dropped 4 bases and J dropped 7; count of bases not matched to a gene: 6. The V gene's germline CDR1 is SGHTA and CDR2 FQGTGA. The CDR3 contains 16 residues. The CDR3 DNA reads TGTGCCAGCAGCTCTGGACTAGCGGGAGCGAGCGGGGAGCTGTTTTTT. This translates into CASSSGLAGASGELFF.

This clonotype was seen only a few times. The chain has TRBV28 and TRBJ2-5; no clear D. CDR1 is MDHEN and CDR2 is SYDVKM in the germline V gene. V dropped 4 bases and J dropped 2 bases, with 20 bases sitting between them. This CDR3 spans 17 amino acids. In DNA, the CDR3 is TGTGCCAGCAGTTCCTCAGTTCTCGCCACAGAACAAGAGACCCAGTACTTC. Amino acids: CASSSSVLATEQETQYF. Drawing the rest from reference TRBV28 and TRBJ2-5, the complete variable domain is DVKVTQSSRYLVKRTGEKVFLECVQDMDHENMFWYRQDPGLGLRLIYFSYDVKMKEKGDIPEGYSVSREKKERFSLILESASTNQTSMYLCASSSSVLATEQETQYFGPGTRLLVL.

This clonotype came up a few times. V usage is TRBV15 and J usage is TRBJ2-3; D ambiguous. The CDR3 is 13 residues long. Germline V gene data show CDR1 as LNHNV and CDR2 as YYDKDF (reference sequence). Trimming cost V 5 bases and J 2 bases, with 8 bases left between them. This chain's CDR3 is CATSRLITDTQYF. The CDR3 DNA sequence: TGTGCCACCAGCCGCCTTATCACAGATACGCAGTATTTT.

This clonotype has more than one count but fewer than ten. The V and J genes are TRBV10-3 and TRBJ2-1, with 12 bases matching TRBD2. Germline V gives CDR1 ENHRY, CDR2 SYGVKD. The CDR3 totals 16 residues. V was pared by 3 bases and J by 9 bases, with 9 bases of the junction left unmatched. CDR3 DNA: TGTGCCATCAGTGAAGAGACTAGCGGGAGTTGGAGTGAGCAGTTCTTC. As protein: CAISEETSGSWSEQFF.

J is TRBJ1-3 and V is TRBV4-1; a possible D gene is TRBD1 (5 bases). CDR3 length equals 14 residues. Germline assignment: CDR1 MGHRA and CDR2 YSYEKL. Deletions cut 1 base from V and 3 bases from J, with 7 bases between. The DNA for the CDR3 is TGCGCCAGCAGCCAAGGACAGAATGGAAACACCATATATTTT. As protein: CASSQGQNGNTIYF.

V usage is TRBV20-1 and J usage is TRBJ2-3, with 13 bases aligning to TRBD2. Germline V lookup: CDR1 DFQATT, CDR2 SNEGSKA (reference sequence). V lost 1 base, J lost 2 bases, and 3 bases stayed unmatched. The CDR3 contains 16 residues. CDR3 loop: CSARAGLAGVTDTQYF. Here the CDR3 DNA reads TGCAGTGCTAGAGCCGGACTAGCGGGAGTCACAGATACGCAGTATTTT.

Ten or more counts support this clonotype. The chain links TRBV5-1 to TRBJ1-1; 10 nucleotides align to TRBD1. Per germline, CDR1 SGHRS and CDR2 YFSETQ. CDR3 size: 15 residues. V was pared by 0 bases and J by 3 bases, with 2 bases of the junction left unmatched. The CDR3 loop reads CASSLGQGAHTEAFF. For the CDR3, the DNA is TGCGCCAGCAGCTTGGGACAGGGGGCTCACACTGAAGCTTTCTTT.

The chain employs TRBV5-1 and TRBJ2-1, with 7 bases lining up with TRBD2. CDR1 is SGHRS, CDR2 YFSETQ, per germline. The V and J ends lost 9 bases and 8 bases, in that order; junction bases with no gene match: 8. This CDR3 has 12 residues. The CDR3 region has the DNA TGCGCCACCGGGGGGTTGGGCGATGAGCAGTTCTTC. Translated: CATGGLGDEQFF.

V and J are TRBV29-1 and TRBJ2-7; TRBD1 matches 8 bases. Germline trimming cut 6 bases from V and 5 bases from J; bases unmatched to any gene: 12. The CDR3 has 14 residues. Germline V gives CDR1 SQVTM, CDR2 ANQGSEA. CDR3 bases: TGCAGCGTGACCACCGGGACAGGATCGGACGAGCAGTACTTC. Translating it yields CSVTTGTGSDEQYF.